This T cell receptor (beta chain) originates from a study of control samples from healthy donors and cancer patients. Germline V lookup: CDR1 SGHNT, CDR2 YENEEA. CDR3 length: 16 amino acids. V was clipped by 4 bases and J by 8 bases; unmatched bases: 11. The table came from immunoSEQ multiplex PCR; TCRdb's copy has only in-frame clones and leaves some out. The sample has about 140,000 clones, more than 85% seen once. The V gene is TRBV11-3, the J gene TRBJ2-1, with 10 nucleotides matching TRBD2. The receptor was isolated from a woman in her thirties in good health. Sequenced sample: blood. The CDR3: CASSSLAGVSIDEQFF. CDR3 coding DNA: TGTGCCAGCAGCTCCCTAGCGGGGGTATCTATAGATGAGCAGTTCTTC.